One sample yielded the 22 T cell receptor beta chains listed below, sequenced in a study of blood T cells in healthy people across ages. A sample-barcoded 5' primer and a J-beta primer mix were used in a second PCR of roughly 6 to 11 cycles. From the 5' RACE reads, TCRdb called clonotypes with MiXCR, one entry per CDR3 protein. The table records roughly 1,800,000 distinct CDR3 sequences, about 50% of them present only once. Sample: blood. Receptors originate from a woman aged 40 to 50 in good health.

The chain uses TRBV10-3 and TRBJ1-5; D not certain. V was cut by 1 base and J by 7 bases, with 5 bases left in between. Germline CDR1 and CDR2: ENHRY and SYGVKD. This CDR3 is 12 amino acids long. The CDR3 nucleotides read TGTGCCATCAGTGAGTTGCGACAGCCCCAGCATTTT. This encodes CAISELRQPQHF.

In its sample, this clonotype was seen once. V usage is TRBV19 and J usage is TRBJ2-7; unclear D gene. Per germline, CDR1 LNHDA and CDR2 SQIVND (reference sequence). Trimming pared 0 bases from V and 3 bases from J, leaving 3 bases between. CDR3 length equals 12 residues. The CDR3 sequence is CASSIEGYEQYF. The CDR3 region has the DNA TGTGCCAGTAGTATAGAGGGCTACGAGCAGTACTTC.

The chain has TRBV7-2 and TRBJ2-1; 8 bases match TRBD2. CDR1 and CDR2 (germline): SGHTA, FQGNSA. V lost 6 bases to trimming and J lost 9 bases; unmatched junction nucleotides: 19. This CDR3 contains 17 residues. The CDR3 sequence: CASRFRQGTSGGSEQFF. The CDR3, as DNA: TGTGCCAGCAGATTTCGGCAGGGGACTAGTGGGGGAAGTGAGCAGTTCTTC.

This clonotype was detected a few times. This chain uses TRBV12-5 with TRBJ2-1; D is unresolved. The V gene's germline CDR1 is LGHNT and CDR2 FRNRAP. The CDR3 runs 13 residues. Trimming left V 1 base short and J 7 bases short, with 8 bases between. CDR3 DNA sequence: TGTGCTAGTGGTTTGGAACTTGGGAATGAGCAGTTCTTC. Translated: CASGLELGNEQFF.

This sequence joins TRBV12-3 or TRBV12-4 and TRBJ1-2, with D unclear. V lost 3 bases and J lost 4, with 12 bases in between. This CDR3 has 14 residues. CDR3 in amino acids: CASSFAGSSYGYTF. The DNA of the CDR3 is TGTGCCAGCAGTTTTGCCGGATCTTCCTATGGCTACACCTTC.

This sequence joins TRBV6-2 or TRBV6-3 and TRBJ2-5; D uncertain. Trimming took 0 bases from V and 6 from J, leaving 8 bases between them. The CDR3 totals 13 residues. Germline CDR1 reads MNHEY; CDR2 reads SVGEGT. The CDR3 coding sequence is TGTGCCAGCAGTTACTCGCAACTGAAGACCCAGTACTTC. This sequence encodes CASSYSQLKTQYF.

This clonotype was detected only a few times. The V call is TRBV15, the J call TRBJ1-2, with D perhaps matching TRBD1 (6 bases). Deletions cut 1 base from V and 4 bases from J, with 7 bases between. This CDR3 region has 13 residues. CDR1 LNHNV and CDR2 YYDKDF come from the germline V gene (reference sequence). The CDR3 sequence: CATSRVDSYGYTF. The CDR3 DNA sequence: TGTGCCACCAGCAGAGTGGACAGCTATGGCTACACCTTC.

J is TRBJ2-1 and V is TRBV12-3 or TRBV12-4, with 9 bases fitting TRBD2. The CDR3 is 16 residues long. Unmatched junction bases numbered 5, after V lost 3 bases and J lost 2 bases. CDR3 sequence: CASSLRASGAYNEQFF. CDR3 nucleotide sequence: TGTGCCAGCAGTTTGCGGGCTAGCGGGGCCTACAATGAGCAGTTCTTC.

This clonotype has ten or more counts. J is TRBJ2-7 and V is TRBV29-1; the D is unclear. V lost 2 bases and J 3 bases, leaving 8 bases between the germline ends. CDR3 length: 12 residues. Germline lookup yields CDR1 SQVTM and CDR2 ANQGSEA. The CDR3 coding sequence is TGCAGCGTTGAATCGGACGGCTACGAGCAGTACTTC. This encodes CSVESDGYEQYF.

This chain joins TRBV12-3 or TRBV12-4 and TRBJ1-6; 8 nucleotides match TRBD1. With 3 bases clipped from V and 6 bases from J, the junction kept 7 bases outside the gene matches. The CDR3 loop spans 16 amino acids. In DNA, the CDR3 is TGTGCCAGCAGTTTTGGGAGGACAGGGATTAATTCACCCCTCCACTTT. Translated, it gives CASSFGRTGINSPLHF.

This clonotype has a single count. The chain employs TRBV15 and TRBJ1-1, with D maybe TRBD1 (6 bases). Germline V gene sequence: CDR1 LNHNV, CDR2 YYDKDF (reference sequence). Trimming pared 0 bases from V and 7 bases from J, leaving 24 bases between. CDR3 length equals 18 residues. The CDR3 DNA is TGTGCCACCAGCAGAGAGGTACAGGGTATAGCAATCCGTGATGAAGCTTTCTTT. This encodes CATSREVQGIAIRDEAFF. The full variable domain, its missing parts supplied by reference TRBV15 and TRBJ1-1, is DAMVIQNPRYQVTQFGKPVTLSCSQTLNHNVMYWYQQKSSQAPKLLFHYYDKDFNNEADTPDNFQSRRPNTSFCFLDIRSPGLGDTAMYLCATSREVQGIAIRDEAFFGQGTRLTVV.

This clonotype has a handful of counts. This chain uses TRBV20-1 with TRBJ2-1; 7 bases agree with TRBD2. Germline loops: CDR1 DFQATT, CDR2 SNEGSKA (reference sequence). Trimming took 0 bases from V and 4 from J; bases not matched to a gene: 9. The CDR3 covers 16 residues. The CDR3 protein is CSARDPLTGGYNEQFF. CDR3 nucleotides: TGCAGTGCTAGAGATCCGCTAACGGGGGGATACAATGAGCAGTTCTTC.

As concerns this clonotype: A junction end diverges from the germline sequence, so it may reflect a read error. The rearrangement links TRBV24-1 to TRBJ1-2; D is possibly TRBD1 (5 bases). Germline-derived CDR1 and CDR2 are KGHDR and SFDVKD. There are 13 residues in the CDR3. This chain's CDR3 is CVTSGQTNYGYTF. The CDR3 coding sequence is TGTGTCACCAGTGGACAAACTAACTATGGCTACACCTTC.

V gene TRBV20-1 combines with J gene TRBJ2-5; D is unresolved. V lost 5 bases, J lost 1 base, and 17 bases lay in between. CDR1 is DFQATT, CDR2 SNEGSKA, per germline (reference sequence). The CDR3 consists of 15 residues. CDR3 region: CSALQDPTGQETQYF. CDR3 in DNA: TGCAGTGCTCTTCAAGACCCGACCGGCCAAGAGACCCAGTACTTC.

In this sample, this clonotype turned up a few times. J is TRBJ2-6 and V is TRBV5-1; D gene ambiguous. This CDR3 has 15 residues. The V end was cut by 4 bases, the J end by 2 bases, with 10 bases between. Germline CDR1 reads SGHRS; CDR2 reads YFSETQ. The CDR3 DNA follows: TGCGCCAGCAGCGCCGGACCCACTGGGGCCAACGTCCTGACTTTC. This translates into CASSAGPTGANVLTF. The full variable domain, with the rest looked up from reference TRBV5-1 and TRBJ2-6, is KAGVTQTPRYLIKTRGQQVTLSCSPISGHRSVSWYQQTPGQGLQFLFEYFSETQRNKGNFPGRFSGRQFSNSRSEMNVSTLELGDSALYLCASSAGPTGANVLTFGAGSRLTVL.

This clonotype has more than one count but fewer than ten. The chain employs TRBV5-6 and TRBJ2-3, with D perhaps being TRBD1 or TRBD2 (5 bases each). CDR3 length: 12 amino acids. V dropped 2 bases and J dropped 8 bases, with 9 bases sitting between them. Germline assignment: CDR1 SGHDT and CDR2 YYEEEE. The DNA for the CDR3 is TGTGCCAGCAGCTTTGAAGGGACTACGCAGTATTTT. This encodes CASSFEGTTQYF.

In this sample, this clonotype turned up a few times. V and J are TRBV29-1 and TRBJ1-4; 12 positions match TRBD1. V shed 7 bases and J 7 bases; nucleotides not matched to a gene: 16. CDR1 and CDR2 (germline): SQVTM, ANQGSEA. The CDR3 is 17 amino acids. For the CDR3, the DNA is TGCAGCGCCGGCCAGATTGGGACAGGGGGCTTAAGTGAAAAACTGTTTTTT. Protein sequence: CSAGQIGTGGLSEKLFF.

This clonotype was observed a few times. This chain joins TRBV9 and TRBJ2-5; D remains ambiguous. In germline, CDR1 is SGDLS, CDR2 YYNGEE. The CDR3 is made up of 14 amino acids. V lost 2 bases and J 1 base, leaving 9 bases between the germline ends. CDR3 bases: TGTGCCAGCAGCGTCGGCACCTCCCAAGAGACCCAGTACTTC. Translation gives CASSVGTSQETQYF.

The chain links TRBV7-2 to TRBJ2-5; 8 positions match TRBD2. From germline, CDR1 is SGHTA and CDR2 FQGNSA. The CDR3 has 13 residues. V lost 3 bases to trimming and J lost 11 bases; unmatched junction nucleotides: 8. The DNA for the CDR3 is TGTGCCAGCAGCTTCCTCCGGGGGGGAGAGCAGTACTTC. Translation gives CASSFLRGGEQYF.

This clonotype was seen only a few times. V and J are TRBV6-1 and TRBJ2-5, with a possible D match to TRBD2 (5 bases). V was pared by 6 bases and J by 2 bases, with 16 bases between. CDR1 MNHNS and CDR2 SASEGT come from the germline V gene. The CDR3 has 15 residues. The CDR3 reads CASRVGGGEQETQYF. CDR3 coding DNA: TGTGCCAGCAGGGTCGGTGGAGGAGAACAAGAGACCCAGTACTTC.

The chain carries TRBV7-2 and TRBJ2-5; 15 nucleotides agree with TRBD2. Germline CDR1 SGHTA, CDR2 FQGNSA. V trimming: 5 bases; J trimming: 11 bases; junction bases outside the gene matches: 15. This CDR3 contains 17 residues. CDR3 amino acids: CASSPRGLAGGLGEQYF. CDR3 DNA: TGTGCCAGCAGCCCCAGAGGACTAGCGGGGGGGTTGGGTGAGCAGTACTTC. Together with reference TRBV7-2 and TRBJ2-5, the CDR3 gives the full variable domain: GAGVSQSPSNKVTEKGKDVELRCDPISGHTALYWYRQSLGQGLEFLIYFQGNSAPDKSGLPSDRFSAERTGGSVSTLTIQRTQQEDSAVYLCASSPRGLAGGLGEQYFGPGTRLLVL.

This clonotype was seen only a few times. This chain uses TRBV7-2 with TRBJ2-1; D uncertain. Germline CDR1 and CDR2: SGHTA and FQGNSA. V dropped 2 bases and J dropped 4 bases, with 12 bases sitting between them. This CDR3 has 15 amino acids. The CDR3: CASSLQGPTYNEQFF. The CDR3, as DNA: TGTGCCAGCAGCTTACAAGGACCTACATACAATGAGCAGTTCTTC.